The 26 T cell receptor beta chains in this list originate from one sample, sequenced in a study of vaccination effects on CD4 cells after COVID-19. Antigen-specific CD4+ T cell clonotypes were called by their expansion after viral peptide-pool culture in ViraFEST. Culturing for about 9 days preceded CD4+ T cell isolation. The vaccine given was either BNT162b2 or mRNA-1273, in two doses. Repertoires were generated with immunoSEQ multiplex PCR, while TCRdb's copy carries only in-frame clones and drops some. The data show fewer than 80,000 clones, 74% seen once. No antigen is known for these receptors. Sequenced here: CD4+ T cells from PBMCs cultured with HCoV-229E spike peptides, sampled after COVID-19 vaccination. Receptors originate from a human donor who received a COVID-19 vaccine.

The table lists this clone with a few counts. V usage is TRBV18 and J usage is TRBJ2-7; the match to TRBD2 covers 13 bases. Germline CDR1 KGHSH, CDR2 LQKENI. This CDR3 contains 15 residues. The trim removed 3 bases at V and 8 bases at J, leaving 7 bases unmatched. CDR3: CASSPSGTSGVQQYV. The CDR3 DNA is TGTGCCAGCTCACCGTCGGGGACTAGCGGGGTGCAGCAGTACGTC.

The rearrangement uses TRBV2 and TRBJ1-2; D may be TRBD1 (6 bases). This CDR3 has 11 residues. Germline V gene lookup returns CDR1 SNHLY and CDR2 FYNNEI. V was shortened by 8 bases and J by 8 bases, with 12 bases between the two germline ends. CDR3 in amino acids: CASVQGRGYTF. In DNA, the CDR3 is TGTGCCAGCGTGCAGGGGCGCGGCTACACCTTC.

The chain carries TRBV19 and TRBJ2-1; D perhaps matches TRBD2 (6 bases). Germline CDR1 is LNHDA and CDR2 is SQIVND (reference sequence). The CDR3 is made up of 17 amino acids. Trimming stripped 0 bases from V and 4 bases from J, with 16 bases between. Here the CDR3 reads CASSIDLAGKVYNEQFF. The CDR3 DNA reads TGTGCCAGTAGTATAGATCTGGCGGGGAAGGTGTACAATGAGCAGTTCTTC.

V is TRBV7-2 and J is TRBJ1-2; a possible D gene is TRBD1 (6 bases). Trimming removed 3 bases from V and 11 bases from J, with 16 bases in between. CDR1 and CDR2 (germline): SGHTA, FQGNSA. The CDR3 has 13 amino acids. The CDR3 region is CASSFRQGIHYTF. As DNA, the CDR3 is TGTGCCAGCAGCTTTAGGCAGGGGATCCATTACACCTTC.

The V call is TRBV6-6, the J call TRBJ2-7; 9 bases map to TRBD2. With 6 bases clipped from V and 3 bases from J, the junction kept 6 bases outside the gene matches. The CDR3 covers 14 residues. Germline V lookup: CDR1 MNHNY, CDR2 SVGAGI (reference sequence). The chain's CDR3 is CASSPGTSIYEQYV. The DNA for the CDR3 is TGTGCCAGCAGCCCTGGGACTAGCATCTACGAGCAGTACGTC.

The table lists this clone with a few counts. V gene TRBV9 combines with J gene TRBJ1-1, with TRBD1 matching 9 bases. CDR3 length: 16 amino acids. The V and J ends lost 0 bases and 4 bases, in that order; junction bases with no gene match: 7. Looked up from germline, CDR1 is SGDLS and CDR2 is YYNGEE. In DNA, the CDR3 is TGTGCCAGCAGCGTAGAAGGGACAGGGTTAGGCACTGAAGCTTTCTTT. Protein sequence: CASSVEGTGLGTEAFF. Using reference TRBV9 and TRBJ1-1 for the parts outside the CDR3, the full variable domain is DSGVTQTPKHLITATGQRVTLRCSPRSGDLSVYWYQQSLDQGLQFLIQYYNGEERAKGNILERFSAQQFPDLHSELNLSSLELGDSALYFCASSVEGTGLGTEAFFGQGTRLTVV.

This clone appeared once. This chain uses TRBV6-5 with TRBJ2-2; TRBD1 matches 8 bases. The CDR3 covers 15 residues. Losses at the gene ends were 6 bases for V and 4 bases for J; bases not matched to a gene: 7. Germline CDR1 and CDR2: MNHEY and SVGAGI. CDR3 residues: CASRPWTGSTGELFF. DNA of the CDR3: TGTGCCAGCAGGCCATGGACAGGGAGCACCGGGGAGCTGTTTTTT.

This clone was seen a few times. In DNA form, the CDR3 reads TGCGCCAGCAGTGACTCGCGGGCAGGGGTGTCCTACAATGAGCAGTTCTTC. Translating it yields CASSDSRAGVSYNEQFF. The chain has TRBV10-1 and TRBJ2-1; D might be TRBD1 (6 bases). The V and J ends lost 3 bases and 1 base respectively, with 16 bases between them. The CDR3 extends over 17 amino acids. CDR1 and CDR2 (germline): WNHNN, SYGVQD (reference sequence).

This clone showed up just a few times. The J gene is TRBJ1-2, the V gene TRBV10-3; D unclear. Per the germline V gene, CDR1 is ENHRY and CDR2 is SYGVKD. Trimming shortened V by 6 bases and J by 6 bases, and 14 bases separated the two germline ends. The CDR3 contains 13 residues. This CDR3 is CAIRRAIGDGYTF. As DNA, the CDR3 is TGTGCCATCAGGCGGGCAATCGGGGATGGCTACACCTTC.

This clone was seen a few times. The V call is TRBV6-5, the J call TRBJ1-1; 7 nucleotides agree with TRBD1. CDR1 is MNHEY, CDR2 SVGAGI, per germline. There are 15 residues in the CDR3. V was clipped by 4 bases and J by 5 bases; unmatched bases: 10. The CDR3 sequence: CASSFRQGVHTEAFF. The CDR3 nucleotides are TGTGCCAGCAGTTTCCGACAGGGAGTACATACTGAAGCTTTCTTT.

CDR3 protein: CASSLGTPQETQYF. DNA of the CDR3: TGTGCCAGCAGCTTAGGCACTCCACAAGAGACCCAGTACTTC. This chain joins TRBV7-9 and TRBJ2-5; D gene uncertain. Germline-derived CDR1 and CDR2 are SEHNR and FQNEAQ (reference sequence). V gave up 1 base and J gave up 2 bases, with 8 bases separating them. This CDR3 has 14 residues.

The genes are TRBV3-1 (or the pseudogene TRBV3-2) and TRBJ1-3; 9 bases fit TRBD1. Germline-derived CDR1 and CDR2 are LGHDT and YNNKEL (reference sequence). J lost 8 bases, V lost 4 bases, and 6 bases had no gene match. This CDR3 has 14 residues. CDR3 nucleotides: TGTGCCAGCAGCCCATGGACAGGGGAAGACACCATATATTTT. Encoded protein: CASSPWTGEDTIYF.

The chain combines TRBV9 with TRBJ2-5; the match to TRBD2 covers 7 bases. V was clipped by 4 bases and J by 1 base; unmatched bases: 7. This CDR3 region has 15 residues. Germline loops: CDR1 SGDLS, CDR2 YYNGEE. CDR3 in DNA: TGTGCCAGCAGCCCCCGGACTAGGTCCCAAGAGACCCAGTACTTC. As protein: CASSPRTRSQETQYF.

This clone came up a few times. J is TRBJ1-2 and V is TRBV6-2 or TRBV6-3; D uncertain. CDR1 and CDR2 (germline): MNHEY, SVGEGT. The V end lost 0 bases, the J end lost 0 bases, and 11 bases lay between the germline ends. The CDR3 covers 16 residues. CDR3 nucleotide sequence: TGTGCCAGCAGTTACTCGGACGTACGAGCTAACTATGGCTACACCTTC. Translated: CASSYSDVRANYGYTF.

The gene calls are TRBV29-1 and TRBJ2-5, with D unclear. Germline V gene lookup returns CDR1 SQVTM and CDR2 ANQGSEA. This CDR3 is 11 amino acids long. V was cut by 6 bases and J by 1 base, with 6 bases left in between. This CDR3 reads CSVSVQETQYF. DNA for the CDR3: TGCAGCGTGAGTGTCCAAGAGACCCAGTACTTC.

This clone was seen only once. The V call is TRBV29-1, the J call TRBJ2-3, with D possibly matching TRBD2 (5 bases). V gave up 4 bases and J gave up 8 bases, with 19 bases separating them. CDR3 length: 14 residues. Germline lookup yields CDR1 SQVTM and CDR2 ANQGSEA. CDR3 residues: CSVGGPEVWGTQYF. The CDR3 DNA is TGCAGCGTTGGGGGTCCGGAGGTTTGGGGTACGCAGTATTTT.

CDR3 loop: CASSGGWDRGKYGYTF. The CDR3 bases are TGTGCCAGCAGTGGGGGTTGGGACAGGGGGAAGTATGGCTACACCTTC. The chain carries TRBV6-1 and TRBJ1-2; 11 nucleotides line up with TRBD1. The junction had 9 bases not matched to a gene; V was cut back by 4 bases and J by 5 bases. This CDR3 region has 16 residues. CDR1 and CDR2 from the germline V gene are MNHNS and SASEGT.

This chain joins TRBV23-1 and TRBJ2-5, with a weak D call TRBD1 (6 bases). TRBV23-1 is an ORF for which the function is uncertain. Trimming stripped 0 bases from V and 5 bases from J, with 16 bases between. The CDR3 has 16 residues. The CDR3 sequence: CASSQSKQGCGETQYF. DNA for the CDR3: TGCGCCAGCAGTCAATCGAAACAGGGATGTGGGGAGACCCAGTACTTC.

The chain links TRBV28 to TRBJ1-5; 8 bases are shared with TRBD1. There are 15 residues in the CDR3. From germline, CDR1 is MDHEN and CDR2 SYDVKM. The J segment lost 0 bases and the V segment lost 6 bases, leaving 4 bases of the junction unmatched. In nucleotides, the CDR3 is TGTGCCAGCAGCCGGACAGGGTATAGCAATCAGCCCCAGCATTTT. This codes for CASSRTGYSNQPQHF.

The rearrangement links TRBV19 to TRBJ2-2, with 9 bases aligning to TRBD1. Trimming removed 5 bases from V and 4 bases from J; junction bases left unmatched: 20. CDR1 and CDR2 from the germline V gene are LNHDA and SQIVND (reference sequence). The CDR3 runs to 20 residues. The CDR3 loop is CASSRPFGTGTGPGTGELFF. CDR3 in DNA: TGTGCCAGTAGTCGTCCCTTCGGGACAGGGACCGGCCCTGGCACCGGGGAGCTGTTTTTT. Together with reference TRBV19 and TRBJ2-2, the CDR3 gives the full variable domain: DGGITQSPKYLFRKEGQNVTLSCEQNLNHDAMYWYRQDPGQGLRLIYYSQIVNDFQKGDIAEGYSVSREKKESFPLTVTSAQKNPTAFYLCASSRPFGTGTGPGTGELFFGEGSRLTVL.

This chain uses TRBV5-1 with TRBJ2-5; D is perhaps TRBD1 (5 bases). Per germline, CDR1 SGHRS and CDR2 YFSETQ. V lost 3 bases and J lost 7, with 19 bases in between. This CDR3 contains 15 residues. CDR3 nucleotides: TGCGCCAGCAGCTCTTTAAGATGGGGCGGTGGGACCCAGTACTTC. Protein product: CASSSLRWGGGTQYF.

CDR3 in DNA: TGCGCCAGCAGCTTGGTGTCGGGGGGACAAGAGACCCAGTACTTC. This sequence encodes CASSLVSGGQETQYF. The V and J genes are TRBV5-1 and TRBJ2-5, with 7 bases identical to TRBD2. V was pared by 0 bases and J by 2 bases, with 4 bases of the junction left unmatched. CDR3 length: 15 amino acids. CDR1 and CDR2 from the germline V gene are SGHRS and YFSETQ.

The chain joins TRBV19 to TRBJ1-2; the D gene is possibly TRBD1 (5 bases). Trimming removed 3 bases from V and 6 bases from J, with 14 bases in between. The CDR3 contains 14 residues. Germline CDR1 is LNHDA and CDR2 is SQIVND (reference sequence). The DNA for the CDR3 is TGTGCCAGTAGTATTGGTCAGGGATCGGATGGCTACACCTTC. Protein sequence: CASSIGQGSDGYTF.

V is TRBV10-1 and J is TRBJ2-2, with D possibly matching TRBD1 (6 bases). Germline lookup yields CDR1 WNHNN and CDR2 SYGVQD (reference sequence). The CDR3 totals 13 residues. Trimming pared 6 bases from V and 5 bases from J, leaving 10 bases between. DNA for the CDR3: TGCGCCAGCAGGGCACAGGGAACCGGGGAGCTGTTTTTT. Translated: CASRAQGTGELFF.

This clone has just a few counts. The rearrangement links TRBV19 to TRBJ1-2, with D unresolved. V gave up 5 bases and J gave up 7 bases, with 23 bases separating them. This CDR3 contains 16 residues. Per germline, CDR1 LNHDA and CDR2 SQIVND (reference sequence). CDR3: CASSPPLAPQSGGYTF. The CDR3 coding sequence is TGTGCCAGTAGTCCCCCTCTCGCCCCGCAGTCCGGTGGCTACACCTTC.

The chain links TRBV28 to TRBJ2-5, with 9 bases identical to TRBD2. In germline, CDR1 is MDHEN, CDR2 SYDVKM. The CDR3 consists of 16 residues. V dropped 2 bases and J dropped 1; count of bases not matched to a gene: 5. Written as DNA, the CDR3 is TGTGCCAGCAGTTTAGCCGGAGCGGGGGGCCAAGAGACCCAGTACTTC. As protein: CASSLAGAGGQETQYF.